The 25 T cell receptor beta chains reported below all come from one sample, sequenced in a study of regulatory T cells in long-lasting Graves disease (dated by TCRdb to the early 2020s). Libraries were constructed by multiplex PCR. Sequencing instrument: Illumina HiSeq 4000. To build TCR beta libraries, CDR3 regions were amplified by Arm-PCR using iRepertoire HTBI primers. Through fastp at Q25 and MiXCR, TCRdb rebuilt clones from the public reads, retaining in-frame beta chains. Rows are combined by CDR3 protein, so each entry shows the most common genes and DNA. The sample profile shows around 450,000 distinct CDR3 sequences; about 15% of them were found once. Over 7% of the sample is taken by the ten largest. The sample's time point label, in plain terms: newly diagnosed GD, antithyroid drugs for less than 3 months. RNA was extracted from PBMCs in TRIzol for both TCR sequencing and RNA sequencing.

This sample also belongs to another study, concerning T cells in Graves' hyperthyroidism and ophthalmopathy.

The input for sequencing was peripheral blood mononuclear cells (PBMCs), taken at new diagnosis, from a patient treated with antithyroid drugs. These receptors were collected from a woman in her thirties or forties with Graves disease. Donor details come from another sample of the same person, matched by shared clones.

The V call is TRBV13, the J call TRBJ1-1; D might be TRBD1 (6 bases). The germline CDR1 and CDR2 sequences are PRHDT and FYEKMQ (reference sequence). The CDR3 has 14 amino acids. V was clipped by 6 bases and J by 1 base, with 12 bases between them. The CDR3 spells CASSIMDRNTEAFF. The CDR3 coding sequence is TGTGCCAGCAGTATAATGGACAGGAACACTGAAGCTTTCTTT. The full variable domain, its missing parts supplied by reference TRBV13 and TRBJ1-1, is AAGVIQSPRHLIKEKRETATLKCYPIPRHDTVYWYQQGPGQDPQFLISFYEKMQSDKGSIPDRFSAQQFSDYHSELNMSSLELGDSALYFCASSIMDRNTEAFFGQGTRLTVV.

This clonotype was seen at least ten times. The CDR3 bases are TGTGCCAGCAGAGGACAGAACTACGAGCAGTACTTC. Protein product: CASRGQNYEQYF. J is TRBJ2-7 and V is TRBV2; D perhaps matches TRBD1 (6 bases). Trimming removed 6 bases at V and 3 bases at J, with 9 bases between. The V gene's germline CDR1 is SNHLY and CDR2 FYNNEI. The length of the CDR3 is 12 residues.

This clonotype was counted ten times or more. This chain links TRBV5-1 with TRBJ2-3, with unresolved D. With 4 bases removed from V and 1 base from J, the gap between germline ends came to 7 bases. The CDR3 has 13 residues. Germline V lookup: CDR1 SGHRS, CDR2 YFSETQ. The CDR3 DNA reads TGCGCCAGCAGCCCCCCCCGCACAGATACGCAGTATTTT. Protein product: CASSPPRTDTQYF.

This chain uses TRBV4-1 with TRBJ2-1; 9 positions agree with TRBD2. Per germline, CDR1 MGHRA and CDR2 YSYEKL. The CDR3 is made up of 16 amino acids. The V segment lost 1 base and the J segment 3 bases; nucleotides outside the gene matches: 4. CDR3 residues: CASSQGAGGDYNEQFF. CDR3 DNA sequence: TGCGCCAGCAGCCAAGGAGCGGGAGGCGACTACAATGAGCAGTTCTTC.

This clonotype was counted at least ten times. The gene calls are TRBV5-8 and TRBJ2-7, with 8 bases identical to TRBD1. V dropped 6 bases and J dropped 5; count of bases not matched to a gene: 10. This CDR3 has 14 amino acids. Per germline, CDR1 SGHTS and CDR2 YDEGEE. The CDR3 loop reads CASNTGQGSHEQYF. The CDR3 bases are TGTGCCAGCAACACCGGACAGGGTTCCCACGAGCAGTACTTC.

This clonotype was observed many times. The J gene is TRBJ1-6, the V gene TRBV12-3 or TRBV12-4; the match to TRBD1 covers 7 bases. Unmatched junction bases numbered 4, after V lost 2 bases and J lost 6 bases. CDR3 length equals 15 residues. The CDR3 region is CASSLRDSLNSPLHF. CDR3 DNA: TGTGCCAGCAGTTTAAGGGACAGCCTTAATTCACCCCTCCACTTT.

The chain links TRBV5-1 to TRBJ2-6; D tentatively reads TRBD1 or TRBD2 (5 bases each). The germline gives CDR1 SGHRS, CDR2 YFSETQ. V gave up 4 bases and J gave up 2 bases, with 19 bases separating them. The CDR3 is 18 residues long. The CDR3 spells CASSQGPGTDPGANVLTF. CDR3 DNA: TGCGCCAGCAGCCAGGGTCCCGGGACGGACCCTGGGGCCAACGTCCTGACTTTC.

This clonotype was counted at least ten times. The chain has TRBV28 and TRBJ2-4; maybe TRBD2 (5 bases). V dropped 5 bases and J dropped 4 bases, with 12 bases sitting between them. In germline, CDR1 is MDHEN, CDR2 SYDVKM. This CDR3 is 14 amino acids long. The CDR3 sequence is CASSPGSPKNIQYF. The CDR3 DNA reads as TGTGCCAGCAGTCCGGGGAGTCCTAAAAACATTCAGTACTTC.

This clonotype was picked up many times. The chain is built from TRBV12-5 and TRBJ2-1; D remains unclear. Trimming took off 2 bases at V and 0 bases at J, with 11 bases between the two ends. Germline CDR1 and CDR2: LGHNT and FRNRAP. This CDR3 spans 16 amino acids. CDR3 coding DNA: TGTGCTAGTGGTTTGCGACATTCGAGCTCCTACAATGAGCAGTTCTTC. Translating it yields CASGLRHSSSYNEQFF.

This clonotype was counted ten times or more. The chain combines TRBV4-1 with TRBJ2-5, with D unresolved. CDR1 MGHRA and CDR2 YSYEKL come from the germline V gene. The CDR3 is 15 amino acids. The V end was cut by 1 base, the J end by 1 base, with 10 bases between. This CDR3 is CASSQGLIRQETQYF. In DNA form, the CDR3 reads TGCGCCAGCAGCCAAGGGTTGATACGCCAAGAGACCCAGTACTTC.

The sample holds many counts of this clonotype. This sequence joins TRBV2 and TRBJ1-1, with a possible D match to TRBD1 (5 bases). V shed 6 bases and J shed 3 bases, with 8 bases lying between them. This CDR3 has 12 amino acids. Germline V gives CDR1 SNHLY, CDR2 FYNNEI. The CDR3 loop is CASSQGYTEAFF. Written as DNA, the CDR3 is TGTGCCAGCAGCCAGGGCTACACTGAAGCTTTCTTT.

This clonotype was observed a few times. The rearrangement links TRBV20-1 to TRBJ2-1, with 8 bases lining up with TRBD2. Germline-derived CDR1 and CDR2 are DFQATT and SNEGSKA (reference sequence). The CDR3 length is 15 residues. J gave up 7 bases and V 3 bases, and 11 bases lay outside the gene matches. CDR3 sequence reads: CSASIGTSVGNEQFF. In DNA, the CDR3 is TGCAGTGCTAGCATCGGGACTAGTGTCGGGAATGAGCAGTTCTTC.

The rearrangement joins TRBV9 to TRBJ2-2; tentatively, D is TRBD2 (5 bases). This CDR3 comprises 17 residues. V lost 1 base and J lost 5, with 18 bases in between. The germline gives CDR1 SGDLS, CDR2 YYNGEE. The CDR3 region has the DNA TGTGCCAGCAGCGTAACTTCTACCGGGATGGGGACCGGGGAGCTGTTTTTT. Translation gives CASSVTSTGMGTGELFF.

The table lists this clonotype with many counts. The junction does not match germline at one end; this may be a read error. The chain combines TRBV28 with TRBJ1-2, with 7 bases aligning to TRBD1. The CDR3 totals 16 residues. CDR1 and CDR2 (germline): MDHEN, SYDVKM. In DNA form, the CDR3 reads TGTGCAAGCAGTGAAGGCCCGGGACAGAGCTTCTATGGCTACACCTTC. It specifies CASSEGPGQSFYGYTF.

In this sample, this clonotype turned up many times. J is TRBJ2-1 and V is TRBV29-1; unclear D gene. Per the germline V gene, CDR1 is SQVTM and CDR2 is ANQGSEA. Trimming left V 7 bases short and J 9 bases short, with 10 bases between. The CDR3 extends over 10 amino acids. DNA of the CDR3: TGCAGCGCCGCGGTGGGTGAGCAGTTCTTC. As protein: CSAAVGEQFF.

A few counts support this clonotype. The V and J genes are TRBV20-1 and TRBJ2-1; 10 bases line up with TRBD2. Unmatched junction bases numbered 8, after V lost 1 base and J lost 8 bases. CDR3 length: 15 amino acids. Per germline, CDR1 DFQATT and CDR2 SNEGSKA (reference sequence). DNA of the CDR3: TGCAGTGCTAGAGTGGAGGGACTAGCGAAGGATGAGCAGTTCTTC. This sequence encodes CSARVEGLAKDEQFF.

The chain employs TRBV20-1 and TRBJ1-2; maybe TRBD1 (6 bases). The CDR3 extends over 14 amino acids. Germline V gene data show CDR1 as DFQATT and CDR2 as SNEGSKA (reference sequence). Between the trimmed V and J ends, which lost 3 bases and 7 bases, there was a span of 18 bases. The chain's CDR3 is CSASNQGTVGGYTF. CDR3 bases: TGCAGTGCTAGTAACCAGGGGACTGTGGGTGGCTACACCTTC.

This clonotype was picked up many times. This chain connects TRBV12-3 or TRBV12-4 to TRBJ2-1; D is uncertain. This CDR3 spans 12 amino acids. Deletions cut 1 base from V and 5 bases from J, with 3 bases between. CDR3 region: CASSLGHNEQFF. The CDR3 DNA reads TGTGCCAGCAGTTTAGGACACAATGAGCAGTTCTTC.

This clonotype was seen a single time. A far larger clone is only one base removed, so a read error is likely. Since the CDR3 does not end with the conserved phenylalanine or tryptophan, this likely comes from a read error. The genes are TRBV7-9 and TRBJ2-7, with D possibly TRBD2 on 5 matching bases. Germline CDR1 and CDR2: SEHNR and FQNEAQ (reference sequence). The CDR3 extends over 14 amino acids. V lost 1 base and J lost 2, with 9 bases in between. The CDR3 region has the DNA TGTGCCAGCAGCTTAGAAGGAGGTCCCTACGAGCAGTACTCC. It specifies CASSLEGGPYEQYS.

The sample holds a few counts of this clonotype. This sequence joins TRBV19 and TRBJ1-1; 7 bases map to TRBD1. CDR3 length equals 16 residues. V was pared by 0 bases and J by 1 base, with 5 bases of the junction left unmatched. Germline values: CDR1 LNHDA, CDR2 SQIVND (reference sequence). CDR3 bases: TGTGCCAGTAGTATAGATTTCAGGGGGGAGAACACTGAAGCTTTCTTT. Amino acid sequence: CASSIDFRGENTEAFF.

This clonotype was seen at least ten times. The genes are TRBV11-1 and TRBJ2-7; no reliable D call. This CDR3 comprises 15 residues. V was shortened by 1 base and J by 3 bases, with 13 bases between the two germline ends. The germline V gene has CDR1 SGHAT and CDR2 FQDESV (reference sequence). CDR3 coding DNA: TGTGCCAGCAGCTTAGATCAGCCGAAGAACTACGAGCAGTACTTC. Amino acid sequence: CASSLDQPKNYEQYF.

This clonotype was recorded a few times. The chain employs TRBV4-1 and TRBJ2-5; 15 positions agree with TRBD2. CDR1 is MGHRA and CDR2 is YSYEKL in the germline V gene. J gave up 4 bases and V 1 base, and 7 bases lay outside the gene matches. The CDR3 runs to 18 residues. In nucleotides, the CDR3 is TGCGCCAGCAGCCAAGTTAACCTGGGACTAGCGGGAGGAGAGACCCAGTACTTC. Translating it yields CASSQVNLGLAGGETQYF.

As to this clonotype: A read error likely explains this, since a far larger clone differs by one base. This chain links TRBV27 with TRBJ2-7; D might be TRBD2 (5 bases). Judging by the DNA end, TRBJ2-1 fits better; the J call may be wrong. Looked up from germline, CDR1 is MNHEY and CDR2 is SMNVEV (reference sequence). The CDR3 has 16 residues. Here the CDR3 reads CTSTYWSPGSYNEQFF. As DNA, the CDR3 is TGTACCAGCACCTACTGGTCCCCGGGATCCTACAATGAGCAGTTCTTC.

This clonotype was recorded a few times. V usage is TRBV5-1 and J usage is TRBJ1-4; maybe TRBD1 (5 bases). This CDR3 has 15 residues. The germline V gene has CDR1 SGHRS and CDR2 YFSETQ. V lost 5 bases to trimming and J lost 7 bases, with 18 bases between them. CDR3 sequence (DNA): TGCGCCAGCAGGCCCTCAGGGACGGCTGGTGAAAAACTGTTTTTT. Protein: CASRPSGTAGEKLFF.

This clonotype has ten or more counts. J is TRBJ2-7 and V is TRBV12-3 or TRBV12-4; 12 bases agree with TRBD2. This CDR3 region has 16 residues. Germline trimming cut 6 bases from V and 0 bases from J; bases unmatched to any gene: 6. CDR3 protein: CASSRTSGTLSYEQYF. DNA for the CDR3: TGTGCCAGCAGCCGGACTAGCGGGACCCTCTCCTACGAGCAGTACTTC.